The 6 T cell receptor beta chains below were found in one sample sequenced in a study of PD-L1 blockade in urothelial cancer. Time point here: peripheral blood 6 weeks after treatment start. Generated by immunoSEQ multiplex PCR, the TCRdb table keeps only in-frame clones and is missing some. The sample contains tens of thousands of clones, roughly 90% of which appear only once. The sequences come from PBMCs, collected around atezolizumab (anti-PD-L1) treatment. The receptors stem from a woman over 75 with urothelial cancer.

This clone was found once. The chain links TRBV5-4 to TRBJ2-5; TRBD1 agrees at 7 bases. Per the germline V gene, CDR1 is SGHNT and CDR2 is YYREEE (reference sequence). This CDR3 is built from 16 residues. V was pared by 4 bases and J by 5 bases, with 14 bases of the junction left unmatched. The CDR3 protein is CASSRTLTGLGETQYF. CDR3 DNA sequence: TGTGCCAGCAGCCGAACCCTGACAGGGTTGGGCGAGACCCAGTACTTC.

The chain combines TRBV2 with TRBJ1-5; D is perhaps TRBD1 (6 bases). This CDR3 has 14 amino acids. Germline lookup yields CDR1 SNHLY and CDR2 FYNNEI. Trimming removed 7 bases from V and 2 bases from J, with 12 bases in between. The CDR3 protein is CASTLQGGNQPQHF. The CDR3 coding sequence is TGTGCCAGCACTTTACAGGGAGGCAATCAGCCCCAGCATTTT.

The chain uses TRBV4-1 and TRBJ2-7; D unclear. Germline values: CDR1 MGHRA, CDR2 YSYEKL. The CDR3 runs 13 residues. Trimming cost V 1 base and J 2 bases, with 6 bases left between them. CDR3 sequence: CASSQVEAYEQYF. For the CDR3, the DNA is TGCGCCAGCAGCCAAGTCGAGGCCTACGAGCAGTACTTC.

This clone was seen a single time. The chain has TRBV6-6 and TRBJ2-2; D uncertain. The ends were cut back, 2 bases at V and 4 bases at J, with 8 bases in the middle. In germline, CDR1 is MNHNY, CDR2 SVGAGI (reference sequence). This CDR3 spans 14 amino acids. CDR3 sequence (DNA): TGTGCCAGCAGTTACAACAAGATCACCGGGGAGCTGTTTTTT. This translates into CASSYNKITGELFF.

The chain links TRBV19 to TRBJ2-1; TRBD2 matches at 9 bases. The CDR3 spans 16 residues. With V trimmed by 5 bases and J by 3 bases, 8 bases remained unmatched. The germline V gene encodes CDR1 LNHDA and CDR2 SQIVND (reference sequence). Here the CDR3 DNA reads TGTGCCAGTAGTCAATTTCTAGCGGGAAACTACAATGAGCAGTTCTTC. It yields the protein CASSQFLAGNYNEQFF.

In its sample, this clone was seen a few times. The chain has TRBV5-4 and TRBJ2-7; a possible D gene is TRBD2 (5 bases). This CDR3 has 12 amino acids. Trimming shortened V by 2 bases and J by 6 bases, and 9 bases separated the two germline ends. Germline values: CDR1 SGHNT, CDR2 YYREEE (reference sequence). The CDR3 DNA is TGTGCCAGCAGCTTCCTAGCTAGCGAGCAGTACTTC. It yields the protein CASSFLASEQYF.